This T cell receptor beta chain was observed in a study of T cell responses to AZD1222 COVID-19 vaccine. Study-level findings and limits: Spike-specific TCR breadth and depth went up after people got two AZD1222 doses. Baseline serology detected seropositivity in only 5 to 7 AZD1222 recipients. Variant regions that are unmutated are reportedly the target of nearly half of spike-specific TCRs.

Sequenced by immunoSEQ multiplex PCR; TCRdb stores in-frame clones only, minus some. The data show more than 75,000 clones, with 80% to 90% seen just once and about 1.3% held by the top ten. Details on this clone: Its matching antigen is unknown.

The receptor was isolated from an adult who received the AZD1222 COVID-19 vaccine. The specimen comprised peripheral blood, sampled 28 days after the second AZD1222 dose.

The CDR3 DNA sequence: TGTGCCAGCAGCCCCCGAAAGGGAAGTTGGACTGAAGCTTTCTTT. This translates into CASSPRKGSWTEAFF. The chain is built from TRBV3-1 (or the pseudogene TRBV3-2) and TRBJ1-1; D is ambiguous. The V gene lost 4 bases and the J gene lost 5 bases, with 17 bases spanning the gap. The CDR3 runs to 15 residues. Germline V gene data show CDR1 as LGHDT and CDR2 as YNNKEL (reference sequence).